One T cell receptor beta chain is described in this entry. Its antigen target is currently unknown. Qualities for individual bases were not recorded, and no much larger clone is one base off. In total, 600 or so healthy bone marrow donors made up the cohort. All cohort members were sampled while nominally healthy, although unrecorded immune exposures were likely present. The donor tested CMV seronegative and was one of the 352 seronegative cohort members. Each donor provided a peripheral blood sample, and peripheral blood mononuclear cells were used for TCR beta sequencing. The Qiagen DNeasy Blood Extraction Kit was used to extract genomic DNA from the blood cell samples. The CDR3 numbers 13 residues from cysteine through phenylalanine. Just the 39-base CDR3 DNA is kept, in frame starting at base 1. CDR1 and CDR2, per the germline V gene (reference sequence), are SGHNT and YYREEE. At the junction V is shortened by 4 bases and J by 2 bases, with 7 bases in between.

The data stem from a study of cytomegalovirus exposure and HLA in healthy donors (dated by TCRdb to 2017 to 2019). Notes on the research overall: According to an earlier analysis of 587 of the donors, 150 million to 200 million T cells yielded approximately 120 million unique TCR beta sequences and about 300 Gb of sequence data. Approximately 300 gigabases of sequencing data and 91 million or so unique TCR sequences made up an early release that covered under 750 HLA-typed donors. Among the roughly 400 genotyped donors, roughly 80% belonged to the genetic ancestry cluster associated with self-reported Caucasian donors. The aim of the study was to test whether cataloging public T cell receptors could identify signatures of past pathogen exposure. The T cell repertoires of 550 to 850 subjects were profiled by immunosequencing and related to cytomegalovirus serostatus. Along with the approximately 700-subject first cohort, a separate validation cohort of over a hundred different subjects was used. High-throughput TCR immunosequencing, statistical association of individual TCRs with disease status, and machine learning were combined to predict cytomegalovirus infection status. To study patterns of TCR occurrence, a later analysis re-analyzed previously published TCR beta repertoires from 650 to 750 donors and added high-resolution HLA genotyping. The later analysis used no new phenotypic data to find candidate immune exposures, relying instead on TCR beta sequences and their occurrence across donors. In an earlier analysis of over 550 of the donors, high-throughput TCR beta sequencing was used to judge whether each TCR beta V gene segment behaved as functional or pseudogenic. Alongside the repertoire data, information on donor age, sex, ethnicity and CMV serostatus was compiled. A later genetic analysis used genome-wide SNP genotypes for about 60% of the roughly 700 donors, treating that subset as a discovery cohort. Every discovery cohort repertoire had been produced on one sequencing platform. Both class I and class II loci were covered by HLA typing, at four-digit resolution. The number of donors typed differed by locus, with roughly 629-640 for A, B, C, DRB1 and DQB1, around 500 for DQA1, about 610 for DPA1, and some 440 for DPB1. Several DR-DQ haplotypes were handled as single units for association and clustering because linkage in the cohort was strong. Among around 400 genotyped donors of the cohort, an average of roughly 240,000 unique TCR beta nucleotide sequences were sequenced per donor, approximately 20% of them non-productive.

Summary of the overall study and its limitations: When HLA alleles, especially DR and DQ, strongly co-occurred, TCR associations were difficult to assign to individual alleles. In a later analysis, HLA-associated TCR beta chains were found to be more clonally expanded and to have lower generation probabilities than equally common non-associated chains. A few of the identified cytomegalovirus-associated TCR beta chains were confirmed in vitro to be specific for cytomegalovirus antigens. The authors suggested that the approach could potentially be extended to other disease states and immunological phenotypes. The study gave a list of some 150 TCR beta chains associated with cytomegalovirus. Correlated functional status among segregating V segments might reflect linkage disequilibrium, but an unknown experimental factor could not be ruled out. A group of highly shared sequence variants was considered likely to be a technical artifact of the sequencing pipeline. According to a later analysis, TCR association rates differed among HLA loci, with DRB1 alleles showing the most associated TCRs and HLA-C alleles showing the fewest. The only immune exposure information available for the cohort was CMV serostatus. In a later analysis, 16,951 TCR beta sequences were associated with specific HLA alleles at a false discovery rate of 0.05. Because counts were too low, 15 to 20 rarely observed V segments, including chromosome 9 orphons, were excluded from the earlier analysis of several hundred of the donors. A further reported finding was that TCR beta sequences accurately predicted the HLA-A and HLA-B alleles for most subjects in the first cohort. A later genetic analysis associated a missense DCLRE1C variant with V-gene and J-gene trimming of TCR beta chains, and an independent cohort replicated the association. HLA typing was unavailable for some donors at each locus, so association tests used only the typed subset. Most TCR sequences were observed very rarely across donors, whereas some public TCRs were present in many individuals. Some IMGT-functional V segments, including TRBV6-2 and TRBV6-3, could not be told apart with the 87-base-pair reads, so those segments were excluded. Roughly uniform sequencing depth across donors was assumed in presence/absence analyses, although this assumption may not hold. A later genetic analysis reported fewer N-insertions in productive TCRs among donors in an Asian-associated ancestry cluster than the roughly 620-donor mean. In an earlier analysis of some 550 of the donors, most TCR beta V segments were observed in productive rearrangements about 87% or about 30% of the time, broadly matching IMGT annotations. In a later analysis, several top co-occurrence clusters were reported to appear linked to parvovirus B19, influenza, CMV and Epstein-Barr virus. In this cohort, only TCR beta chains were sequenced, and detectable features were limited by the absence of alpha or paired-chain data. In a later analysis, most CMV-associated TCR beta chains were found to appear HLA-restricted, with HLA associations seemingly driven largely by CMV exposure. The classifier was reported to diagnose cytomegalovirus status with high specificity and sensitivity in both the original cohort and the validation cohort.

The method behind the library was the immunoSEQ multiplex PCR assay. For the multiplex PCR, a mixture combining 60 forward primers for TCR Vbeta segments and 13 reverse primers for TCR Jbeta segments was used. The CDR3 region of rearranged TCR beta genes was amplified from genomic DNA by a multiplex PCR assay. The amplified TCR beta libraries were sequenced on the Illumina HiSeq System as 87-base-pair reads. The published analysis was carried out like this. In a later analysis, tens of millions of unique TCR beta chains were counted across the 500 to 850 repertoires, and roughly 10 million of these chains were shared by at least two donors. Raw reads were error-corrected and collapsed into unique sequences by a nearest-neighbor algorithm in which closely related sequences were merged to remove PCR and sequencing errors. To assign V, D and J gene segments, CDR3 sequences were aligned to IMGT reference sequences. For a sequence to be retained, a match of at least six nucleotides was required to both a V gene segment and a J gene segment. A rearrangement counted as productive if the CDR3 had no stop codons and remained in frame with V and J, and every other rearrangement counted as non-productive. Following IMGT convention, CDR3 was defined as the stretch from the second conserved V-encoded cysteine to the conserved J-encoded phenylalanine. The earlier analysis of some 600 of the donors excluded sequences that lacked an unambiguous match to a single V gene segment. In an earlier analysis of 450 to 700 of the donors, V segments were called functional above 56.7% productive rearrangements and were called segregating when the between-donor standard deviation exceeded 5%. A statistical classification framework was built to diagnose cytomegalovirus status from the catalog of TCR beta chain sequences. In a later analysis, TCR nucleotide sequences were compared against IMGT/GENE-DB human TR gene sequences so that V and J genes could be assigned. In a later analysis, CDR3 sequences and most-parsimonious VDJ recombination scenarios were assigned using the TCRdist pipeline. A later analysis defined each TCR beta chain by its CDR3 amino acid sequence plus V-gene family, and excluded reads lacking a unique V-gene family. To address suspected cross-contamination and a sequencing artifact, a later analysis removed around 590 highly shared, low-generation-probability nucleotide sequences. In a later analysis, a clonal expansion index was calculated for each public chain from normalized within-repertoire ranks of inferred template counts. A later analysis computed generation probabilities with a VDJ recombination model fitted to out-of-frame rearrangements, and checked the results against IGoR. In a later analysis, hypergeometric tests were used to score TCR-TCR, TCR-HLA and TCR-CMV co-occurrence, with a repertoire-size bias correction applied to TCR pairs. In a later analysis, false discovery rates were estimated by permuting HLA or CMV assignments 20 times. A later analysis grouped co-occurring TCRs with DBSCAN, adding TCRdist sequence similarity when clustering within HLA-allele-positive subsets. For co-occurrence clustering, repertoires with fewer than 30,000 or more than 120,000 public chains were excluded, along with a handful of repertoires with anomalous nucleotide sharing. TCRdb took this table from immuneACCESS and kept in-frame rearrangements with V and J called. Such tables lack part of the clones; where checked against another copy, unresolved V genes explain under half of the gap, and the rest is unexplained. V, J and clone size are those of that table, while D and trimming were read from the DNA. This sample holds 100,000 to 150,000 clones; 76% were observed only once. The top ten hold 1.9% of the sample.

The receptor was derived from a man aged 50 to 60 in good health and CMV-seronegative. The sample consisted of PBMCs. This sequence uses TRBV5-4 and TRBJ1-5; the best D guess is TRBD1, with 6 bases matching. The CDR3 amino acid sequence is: CASSRQGNQPQHF. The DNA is TGTGCCAGCAGCAGACAGGGCAATCAGCCCCAGCATTTT.